Listed here are 28 T cell receptor beta chains from one sample, sequenced in a study of CD8 T cells in ankylosing spondylitis (dated by TCRdb to 2017 to 2019). Library prep was done by 5' RACE. Sequencing relied on an Illumina HiSeq 2500. TCRdb reprocessing: public reads trimmed at Q25 with fastp, clones called with MiXCR, in-frame beta chains kept. Each entry merges the rows of one CDR3 protein and shows their most common DNA and genes. For this sample there are around 340,000 distinct CDR3 sequences; approximately 22% appear just once. The biggest ten clones account for about an eighth of the sample. The sequencing sample was made of blood, either unsorted or a sorted T cell fraction (not recorded which). These receptor sequences come from a male donor with ankylosing spondylitis or in good health (not recorded which).

This clonotype appeared a single time. V is TRBV11-2 and J is TRBJ2-3, with TRBD2 matching 9 bases. The V gene end was trimmed by 4 bases and the J gene end by 2 bases; junction bases not matched to a gene: 7. This CDR3 contains 16 residues. Germline V gives CDR1 SGHAT, CDR2 FQNNGV. The CDR3 DNA is TGTGCCAGCAGCTCCCGCGCTAGCGGGGTCACAGATACGCAGTATTTT. It translates to CASSSRASGVTDTQYF.

The chain recombines TRBV23-1 with TRBJ2-5; D uncertain. TRBV23-1 is reported as an ORF; its role is uncertain. The germline V and J ends were trimmed by 10 bases and 2 bases, with 5 bases remaining between them. There are 10 residues in the CDR3. In DNA form, the CDR3 reads TGCGCCATCCTTCAAGAGACCCAGTACTTC. It translates to CAILQETQYF.

This clonotype has a handful of counts. The gene calls are TRBV7-8 and TRBJ2-5; D is tentatively TRBD1 or TRBD2 (6 bases each). The CDR3 is 15 amino acids. Germline V gene lookup returns CDR1 SGHVS and CDR2 FQNEAQ. V was cut by 1 base and J by 5 bases, with 14 bases left in between. The CDR3 here is CASSLEEGGGETQYF. CDR3 nucleotide sequence: TGTGCCAGCAGCTTAGAGGAGGGGGGCGGGGAGACCCAGTACTTC.

The CDR3 coding sequence is TGTGCCAGCAGTTTCCGACAGGAGGGAGATACGCAGTATTTT. Residues: CASSFRQEGDTQYF. The gene calls are TRBV12-3 or TRBV12-4 and TRBJ2-3; TRBD1 or TRBD2 may be the D gene (6 bases each). V lost 3 bases, J lost 5 bases, and 12 bases lay in between. This CDR3 contains 14 residues.

This clonotype came up many times. The chain has TRBV29-1 and TRBJ2-7, with 10 nucleotides matching TRBD1. Germline CDR1 SQVTM, CDR2 ANQGSEA. This CDR3 spans 15 amino acids. The V segment lost 3 bases and the J segment 2 bases; nucleotides outside the gene matches: 7. The CDR3 loop reads CSVDRPGQGAYEQYF. The CDR3 DNA reads as TGCAGCGTTGATCGTCCCGGACAGGGGGCCTACGAGCAGTACTTC.

The J gene is TRBJ2-7, the V gene TRBV2; D is perhaps TRBD1 (6 bases). Trimming shortened V by 1 base and J by 7 bases, and 14 bases separated the two germline ends. The CDR3 loop spans 14 amino acids. CDR1 and CDR2 from the germline V gene are SNHLY and FYNNEI. Written as DNA, the CDR3 is TGTGCCAGCAGTGAAGGCTGGGGGCTGGGGGAGCAGTACTTC. Translation: CASSEGWGLGEQYF.

This clonotype was detected a few times. V and J are TRBV4-1 and TRBJ1-6; no firm D call. The germline CDR1 and CDR2 sequences are MGHRA and YSYEKL. The CDR3 extends over 13 amino acids. V lost 1 base and J 6 bases, leaving 4 bases between the germline ends. The CDR3 is CASSQVLNSPLHF. CDR3 nucleotides: TGCGCCAGCAGCCAAGTTCTTAATTCACCCCTCCACTTT.

There are a few counts of this clonotype. CDR3 sequence (DNA): TGCGCCAGCAGCCAAGATCCCGGGACTACCTATAGCACAGATACGCAGTATTTT. Amino acid sequence: CASSQDPGTTYSTDTQYF. The rearrangement uses TRBV4-1 and TRBJ2-3; TRBD2 matches at 7 bases. J gave up 0 bases and V 0 bases, and 9 bases lay outside the gene matches. Germline CDR1 reads MGHRA; CDR2 reads YSYEKL. There are 18 residues in the CDR3.

The chain recombines TRBV12-3 or TRBV12-4 with TRBJ2-5; D might be TRBD2 (5 bases). V was cut by 3 bases and J by 2 bases, with 13 bases left in between. The CDR3 length is 15 residues. The CDR3 reads CASSLVHGVQETQYF. In DNA, the CDR3 is TGTGCCAGCAGTTTGGTTCACGGGGTGCAAGAGACCCAGTACTTC.

V gene TRBV29-1 combines with J gene TRBJ2-5; D uncertain. Looked up from germline, CDR1 is SQVTM and CDR2 is ANQGSEA. The CDR3 has 13 residues. Trimming took off 7 bases at V and 7 bases at J, with 19 bases between the two ends. CDR3 residues: CSADNHGDGTQYF. The DNA of the CDR3 is TGCAGCGCGGATAACCATGGGGATGGGACCCAGTACTTC.

This clonotype turned up a few times. The rearrangement links TRBV2 to TRBJ2-5, with a possible D match to TRBD2 (6 bases). This CDR3 is 18 amino acids long. Germline loops: CDR1 SNHLY, CDR2 FYNNEI. V was pared by 5 bases and J by 2 bases, with 24 bases between. CDR3 in amino acids: CASSKGGTADPTQETQYF. The CDR3 region has the DNA TGTGCCAGCAGTAAGGGCGGGACGGCTGATCCCACACAAGAGACCCAGTACTTC.

This rearrangement joins TRBV5-6 to TRBJ2-1, with D perhaps assigned TRBD1 or TRBD2 (5 bases each). CDR3 length: 14 amino acids. V dropped 0 bases and J dropped 6 bases, with 10 bases sitting between them. In germline, CDR1 is SGHDT, CDR2 YYEEEE. CDR3 sequence: CASSLAGTGNEQFF. In nucleotides, the CDR3 is TGTGCCAGCAGCTTGGCCGGGACCGGCAATGAGCAGTTCTTC.

The chain recombines TRBV7-9 with TRBJ2-1, with 7 bases aligning to TRBD1. This CDR3 is 14 amino acids long. Germline V gene data show CDR1 as SEHNR and CDR2 as FQNEAQ (reference sequence). With V trimmed by 6 bases and J by 1 base, 3 bases remained unmatched. The CDR3 reads CASSYRGSYNEQFF. For the CDR3, the DNA is TGTGCCAGCAGTTACAGGGGATCCTACAATGAGCAGTTCTTC.

This clonotype has just a few counts. V is TRBV6-4 and J is TRBJ2-2; no firm D call. The CDR3 extends over 13 amino acids. From germline, CDR1 is MRHNA and CDR2 SNTAGT. Deletions cut 7 bases from V and 4 bases from J, with 10 bases between. The CDR3 coding sequence is TGTGCCAGCAAAAACACCCTCACCGGGGAGCTGTTTTTT. Translated: CASKNTLTGELFF.

This clonotype was recorded many times. This chain connects TRBV27 to TRBJ2-1; possibly TRBD1 or TRBD2 for D (6 bases each). The CDR3 contains 14 residues. Germline loops: CDR1 MNHEY, CDR2 SMNVEV (reference sequence). V was trimmed by 5 bases and J by 1 base, leaving 9 bases between them. The CDR3 nucleotides are TGTGCCAGCAGTGGGGGGCTTTCCTACAATGAGCAGTTCTTC. Protein sequence: CASSGGLSYNEQFF.

In this sample, this clonotype turned up a few times. This chain links TRBV11-2 with TRBJ1-3, with unresolved D. V was pared by 5 bases and J by 1 base, with 12 bases between. Germline V gene data show CDR1 as SGHAT and CDR2 as FQNNGV. This CDR3 comprises 15 residues. CDR3 in amino acids: CASSPDTGSGNTIYF. As DNA, the CDR3 is TGTGCCAGCAGCCCCGACACGGGATCTGGAAACACCATATATTTT.

This clonotype was seen a handful of times. The chain has TRBV9 and TRBJ2-1, with 9 bases fitting TRBD2. The length of the CDR3 is 16 residues. The V and J ends lost 0 bases and 2 bases, in that order; junction bases with no gene match: 3. Germline lookup yields CDR1 SGDLS and CDR2 YYNGEE. Here the CDR3 DNA reads TGTGCCAGCAGCGTAGGGTCTAGCGGGGCCTACAATGAGCAGTTCTTC. This sequence encodes CASSVGSSGAYNEQFF.

This clonotype came up a few times. V is TRBV29-1 and J is TRBJ2-1; tentative D call: TRBD2 (5 bases). Germline assignment: CDR1 SQVTM and CDR2 ANQGSEA. Trimming left V 7 bases short and J 7 bases short, with 14 bases between. The length of the CDR3 is 12 residues. The CDR3 nucleotides are TGCAGCGCCAGAAATTGGGAGAATGAGCAGTTCTTC. Its translation is CSARNWENEQFF.

In its sample, this clonotype was seen a few times. V gene TRBV11-1 combines with J gene TRBJ2-3, with D unresolved. CDR1 SGHAT and CDR2 FQDESV come from the germline V gene (reference sequence). Trimming stripped 4 bases from V and 0 bases from J, with 20 bases between. The CDR3 covers 18 residues. This CDR3 reads CASSSRIPPPPSTDTQYF. The DNA of the CDR3 is TGTGCCAGCAGCTCACGGATCCCGCCCCCTCCTAGCACAGATACGCAGTATTTT.

The chain has TRBV20-1 and TRBJ2-3; 11 nucleotides match TRBD2. The CDR3 has 16 residues. V was pared by 6 bases and J by 4 bases, with 12 bases of the junction left unmatched. Germline V gives CDR1 DFQATT, CDR2 SNEGSKA (reference sequence). The CDR3 reads CSAEWASGGPADTQYF. CDR3 nucleotide sequence: TGCAGTGCCGAGTGGGCTAGCGGGGGGCCAGCAGATACGCAGTATTTT.

This clonotype was found a few times. V and J are TRBV12-3 or TRBV12-4 and TRBJ2-5, with TRBD1 matching 8 bases. V dropped 1 base and J dropped 10; count of bases not matched to a gene: 8. The CDR3 is made up of 14 amino acids. In nucleotides, the CDR3 is TGTGCCAGCAGTTTAGAGACAGGGGCCCTAGGCCAGTACTTC. Protein: CASSLETGALGQYF.

The rearrangement uses TRBV6-5 and TRBJ2-1; D might be TRBD2 (6 bases). This CDR3 has 13 residues. From germline, CDR1 is MNHEY and CDR2 SVGAGI. The V gene lost 4 bases and the J gene lost 6 bases, with 10 bases spanning the gap. The CDR3 nucleotides are TGTGCCAGCAGTTTCGGGGGAATCAATGAGCAGTTCTTC. This translates into CASSFGGINEQFF.

This clonotype was counted a few times. The rearrangement joins TRBV12-3 or TRBV12-4 to TRBJ2-7, with TRBD1 matching over 7 bases. Losses at the gene ends were 2 bases for V and 4 bases for J; bases not matched to a gene: 5. This CDR3 has 14 amino acids. CDR3 amino acids: CASSLRGLRYEQYF. The CDR3 DNA reads as TGTGCCAGCAGTTTAAGGGGGCTTCGTTACGAGCAGTACTTC.

This clonotype occurred a few times. J is TRBJ2-1 and V is TRBV4-1; the D gene is possibly TRBD2 (6 bases). The CDR3 has 14 amino acids. Trimming took off 11 bases at V and 4 bases at J, with 18 bases between the two ends. The germline V gene encodes CDR1 MGHRA and CDR2 YSYEKL. The CDR3 protein is CASTGIAEYNEQFF. The CDR3 nucleotides read TGCGCCTCCACGGGGATAGCGGAATACAATGAGCAGTTCTTC.

The chain uses TRBV20-1 and TRBJ2-1; D unclear. V shed 0 bases and J shed 6 bases, with 9 bases lying between them. Germline V lookup: CDR1 DFQATT, CDR2 SNEGSKA (reference sequence). CDR3 size: 13 residues. The CDR3 loop reads CSAREDGPNEQFF. In DNA, the CDR3 is TGCAGTGCTAGAGAGGATGGCCCCAATGAGCAGTTCTTC.

This clonotype came up a few times. The chain recombines TRBV6-1 with TRBJ1-5; D not resolved. CDR3 size: 14 residues. The V gene's germline CDR1 is MNHNS and CDR2 SASEGT. Trimming left V 7 bases short and J 0 bases short, with 10 bases between. CDR3 residues: CASTEDYSNQPQHF. The CDR3 nucleotides are TGTGCCAGCACCGAGGATTATAGCAATCAGCCCCAGCATTTT.

This clonotype turned up a few times. This chain joins TRBV12-3 or TRBV12-4 and TRBJ2-1; 12 nucleotides match TRBD2. V dropped 3 bases and J dropped 15; count of bases not matched to a gene: 9. This CDR3 has 14 residues. The CDR3 protein is CASSFGLAGGSVFF. CDR3 coding DNA: TGTGCCAGCAGTTTCGGGCTAGCGGGGGGGTCCGTGTTCTTC.

In this sample, this clonotype turned up a few times. This rearrangement joins TRBV9 to TRBJ2-5, with unresolved D. The germline V gene encodes CDR1 SGDLS and CDR2 YYNGEE. V was clipped by 0 bases and J by 2 bases, with 8 bases between them. CDR3 length equals 14 residues. CDR3 sequence (DNA): TGTGCCAGCAGCGTAGCGATGGGGCAAGAGACCCAGTACTTC. Encoded protein: CASSVAMGQETQYF.